This TCR beta chain appears in the sequencing data of a study of PD-1 blockade in classical Hodgkin lymphoma. This clone was detected only once. Its antigen is currently unknown. The study, taken as a whole, reports: Newly diagnosed patients had diversity similar to the baseline diversity of complete responders. Exclusion covered patients beginning nivolumab under 1 year post-ASCT. Reported baseline diversity: healthy donors highest, relapsed/refractory patients lowest.

Assay: immunoSEQ multiplex PCR; the TCRdb copy retains only in-frame clones and omits some. This table holds 100,000 to 120,000 clones, 70% to 90% found once. The CDR3 loop spans 17 amino acids. V was cut by 5 bases and J by 2 bases, with 21 bases left in between. Germline V gene sequence: CDR1 SNHLY, CDR2 FYNNEI. After autologous stem cell transplantation all patients relapsed, and prior brentuximab vedotin exposure differed between cohorts. The receptor was derived from a human donor with classical Hodgkin lymphoma. The material sequenced was peripheral blood mononuclear cells (PBMCs), taken before the second cycle of nivolumab. The chain recombines TRBV2 with TRBJ1-2, with a possible D match to TRBD1 (5 bases). The CDR3 sequence is CASSHPYATAKNYGYTF. Here the CDR3 DNA reads TGTGCCAGCAGTCACCCTTACGCGACAGCAAAAAACTATGGCTACACCTTC.